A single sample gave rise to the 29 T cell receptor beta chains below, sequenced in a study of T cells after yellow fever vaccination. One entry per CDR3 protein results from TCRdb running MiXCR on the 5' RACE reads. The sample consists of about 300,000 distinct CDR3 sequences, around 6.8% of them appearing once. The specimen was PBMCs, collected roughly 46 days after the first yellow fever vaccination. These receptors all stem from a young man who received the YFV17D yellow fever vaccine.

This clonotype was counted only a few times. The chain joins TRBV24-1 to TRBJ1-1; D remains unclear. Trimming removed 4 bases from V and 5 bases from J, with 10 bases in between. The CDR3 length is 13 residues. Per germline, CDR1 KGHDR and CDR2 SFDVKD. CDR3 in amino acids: CATSDGVSTEAFF. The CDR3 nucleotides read TGTGCCACCAGTGACGGGGTGTCAACTGAAGCTTTCTTT.

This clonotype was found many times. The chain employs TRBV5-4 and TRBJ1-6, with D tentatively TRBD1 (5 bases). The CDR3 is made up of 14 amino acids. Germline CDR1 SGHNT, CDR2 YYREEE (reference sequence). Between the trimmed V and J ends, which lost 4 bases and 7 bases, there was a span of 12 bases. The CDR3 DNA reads TGTGCCAGCAGCCGGCAGGGTGGGAATTCACCCCTCCACTTT. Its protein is CASSRQGGNSPLHF.

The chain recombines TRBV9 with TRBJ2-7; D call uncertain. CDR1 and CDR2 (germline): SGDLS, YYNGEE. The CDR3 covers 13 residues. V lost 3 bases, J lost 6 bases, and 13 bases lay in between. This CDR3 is CASSAVVWSEQYF. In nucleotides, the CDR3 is TGTGCCAGCAGCGCGGTCGTGTGGTCCGAGCAGTACTTC.

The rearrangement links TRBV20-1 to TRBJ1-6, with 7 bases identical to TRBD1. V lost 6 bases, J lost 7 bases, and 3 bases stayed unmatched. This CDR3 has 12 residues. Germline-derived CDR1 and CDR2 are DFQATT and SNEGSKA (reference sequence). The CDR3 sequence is CSARQGNSPLHF. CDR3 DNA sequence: TGCAGTGCAAGACAGGGAAATTCACCCCTCCACTTT.

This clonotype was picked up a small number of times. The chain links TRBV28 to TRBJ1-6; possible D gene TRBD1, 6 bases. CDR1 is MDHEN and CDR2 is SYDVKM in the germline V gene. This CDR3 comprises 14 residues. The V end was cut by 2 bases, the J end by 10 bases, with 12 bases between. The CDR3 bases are TGTGCCAGCAGTTTACACAGGGAGTACTCACCCCTCCACTTT. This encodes CASSLHREYSPLHF.

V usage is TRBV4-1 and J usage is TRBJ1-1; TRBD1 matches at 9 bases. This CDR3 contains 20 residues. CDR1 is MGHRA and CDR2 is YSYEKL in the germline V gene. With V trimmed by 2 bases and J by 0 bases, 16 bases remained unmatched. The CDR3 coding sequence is TGCGCCAGCAGCCAACTAACCCACCACGACAGGGGGGGTCTGAACACTGAAGCTTTCTTT. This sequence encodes CASSQLTHHDRGGLNTEAFF.

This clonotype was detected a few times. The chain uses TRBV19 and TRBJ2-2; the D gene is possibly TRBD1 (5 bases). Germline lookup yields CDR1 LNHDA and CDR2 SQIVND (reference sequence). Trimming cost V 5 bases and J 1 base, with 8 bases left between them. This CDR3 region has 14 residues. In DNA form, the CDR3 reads TGTGCCAGTAGTTGGGGCCTGAACACCGGGGAGCTGTTTTTT. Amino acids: CASSWGLNTGELFF.

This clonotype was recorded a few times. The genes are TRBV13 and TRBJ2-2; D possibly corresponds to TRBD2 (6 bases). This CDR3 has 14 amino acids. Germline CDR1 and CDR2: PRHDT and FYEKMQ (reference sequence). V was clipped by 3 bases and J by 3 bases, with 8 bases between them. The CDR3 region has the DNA TGTGCCAGCAGCTTTCGGGGGTACACCGGGGAGCTGTTTTTT. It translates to CASSFRGYTGELFF.

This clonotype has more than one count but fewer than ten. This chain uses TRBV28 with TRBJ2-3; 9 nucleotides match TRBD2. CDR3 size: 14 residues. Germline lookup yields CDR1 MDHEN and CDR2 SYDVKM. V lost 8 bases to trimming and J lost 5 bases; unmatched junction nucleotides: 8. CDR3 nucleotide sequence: TGTGCCAGCGGGAAGCGGGAGGTAGGAGATACGCAGTATTTT. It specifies CASGKREVGDTQYF.

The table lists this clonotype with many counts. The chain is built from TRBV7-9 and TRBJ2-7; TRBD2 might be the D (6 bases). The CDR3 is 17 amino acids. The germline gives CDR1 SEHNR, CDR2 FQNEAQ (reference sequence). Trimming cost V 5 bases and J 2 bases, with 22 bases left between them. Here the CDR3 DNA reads TGTGCCAGCAGCCCGCCGATAAGATCCGGCGGGGCCTACGAGCAGTACTTC. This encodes CASSPPIRSGGAYEQYF. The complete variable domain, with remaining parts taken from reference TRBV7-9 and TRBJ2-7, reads DTGVSQNPRHKITKRGQNVTFRCDPISEHNRLYWYRQTLGQGPEFLTYFQNEAQLEKSRLLSDRFSAERPKGSFSTLEIQRTEQGDSAMYLCASSPPIRSGGAYEQYFGPGTRLTVT.

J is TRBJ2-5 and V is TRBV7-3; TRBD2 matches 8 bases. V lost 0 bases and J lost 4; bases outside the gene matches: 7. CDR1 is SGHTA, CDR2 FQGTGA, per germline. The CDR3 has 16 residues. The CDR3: CASSLTSSRGGETQYF. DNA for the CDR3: TGTGCCAGCAGCTTAACTAGCTCTCGGGGGGGAGAGACCCAGTACTTC.

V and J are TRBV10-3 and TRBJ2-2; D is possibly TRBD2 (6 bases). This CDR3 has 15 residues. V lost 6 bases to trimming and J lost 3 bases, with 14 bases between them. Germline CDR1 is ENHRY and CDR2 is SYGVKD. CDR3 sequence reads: CAISLGGGDTGELFF. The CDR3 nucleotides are TGTGCCATCAGCTTGGGGGGAGGCGACACCGGGGAGCTGTTTTTT.

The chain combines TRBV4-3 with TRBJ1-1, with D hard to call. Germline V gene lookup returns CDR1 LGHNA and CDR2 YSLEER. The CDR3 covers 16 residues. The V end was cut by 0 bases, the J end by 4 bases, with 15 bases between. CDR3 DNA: TGCGCCAGCAGCCAAGACCGCATCAAGTGGGGCACTGAAGCTTTCTTT. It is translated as CASSQDRIKWGTEAFF.

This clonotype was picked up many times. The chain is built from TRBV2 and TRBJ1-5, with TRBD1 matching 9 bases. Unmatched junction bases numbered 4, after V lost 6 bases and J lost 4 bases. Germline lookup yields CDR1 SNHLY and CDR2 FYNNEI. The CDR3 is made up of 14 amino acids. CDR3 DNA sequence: TGTGCCAGCAGGACAGGGGGATCGAATCAGCCCCAGCATTTT. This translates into CASRTGGSNQPQHF.

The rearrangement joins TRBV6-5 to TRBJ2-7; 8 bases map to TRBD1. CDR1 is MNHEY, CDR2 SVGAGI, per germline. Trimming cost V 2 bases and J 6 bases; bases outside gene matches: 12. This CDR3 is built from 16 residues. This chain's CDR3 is CASSYNNPGQGGEQYF. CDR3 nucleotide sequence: TGTGCCAGCAGTTACAACAACCCAGGACAGGGAGGCGAGCAGTACTTC.

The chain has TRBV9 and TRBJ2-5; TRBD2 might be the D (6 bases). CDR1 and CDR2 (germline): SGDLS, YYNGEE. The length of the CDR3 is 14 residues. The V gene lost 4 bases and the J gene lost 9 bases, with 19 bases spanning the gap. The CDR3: CASSPRVGGQAQYF. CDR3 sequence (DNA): TGTGCCAGCAGCCCCCGGGTGGGAGGCCAGGCCCAGTACTTC.

This CDR3 reads CASSLANEYNEQFF. CDR3 coding DNA: TGTGCCAGCAGTTTAGCGAACGAATACAATGAGCAGTTCTTC. J is TRBJ2-1 and V is TRBV12-3 or TRBV12-4; no reliable D call. The CDR3 sequence is 14 residues long. Trimming took 0 bases from V and 4 from J, leaving 7 bases between them.

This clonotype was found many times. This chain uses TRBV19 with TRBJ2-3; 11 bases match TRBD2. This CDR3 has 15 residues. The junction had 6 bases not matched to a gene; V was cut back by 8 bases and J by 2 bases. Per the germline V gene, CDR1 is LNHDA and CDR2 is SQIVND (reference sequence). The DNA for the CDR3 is TGTGCCAGTCCCGGGACTAGCGGACCCACAGATACGCAGTATTTT. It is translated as CASPGTSGPTDTQYF.

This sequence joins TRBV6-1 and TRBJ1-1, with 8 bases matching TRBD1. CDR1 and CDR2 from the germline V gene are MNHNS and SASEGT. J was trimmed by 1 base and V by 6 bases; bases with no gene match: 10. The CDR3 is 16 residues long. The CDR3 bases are TGTGCCAGCAGCGACCTCCCAGGGGGCAGGAACACTGAAGCTTTCTTT. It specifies CASSDLPGGRNTEAFF.

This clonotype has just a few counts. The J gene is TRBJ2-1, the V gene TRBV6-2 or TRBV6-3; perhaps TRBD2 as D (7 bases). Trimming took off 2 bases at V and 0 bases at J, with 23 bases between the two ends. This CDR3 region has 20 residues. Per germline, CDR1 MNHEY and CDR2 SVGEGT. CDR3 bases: TGTGCCAGCAGTTACCCCGATGGCGGGGGCCCTTCGAGCTCCTACAATGAGCAGTTCTTC. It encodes CASSYPDGGGPSSSYNEQFF.

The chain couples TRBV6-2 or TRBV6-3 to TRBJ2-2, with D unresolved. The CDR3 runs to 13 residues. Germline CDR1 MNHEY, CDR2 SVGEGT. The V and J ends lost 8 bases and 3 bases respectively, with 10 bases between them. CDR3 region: CASDPGYTGELFF. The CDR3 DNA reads TGTGCCAGCGACCCCGGCTACACCGGGGAGCTGTTTTTT.

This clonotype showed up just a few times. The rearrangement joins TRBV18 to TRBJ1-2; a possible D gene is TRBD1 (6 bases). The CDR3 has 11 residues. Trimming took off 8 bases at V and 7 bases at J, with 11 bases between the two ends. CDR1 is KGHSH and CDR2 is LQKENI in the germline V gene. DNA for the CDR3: TGTGCCAGCGCAGGGGAGAGTGGCTACACCTTC. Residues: CASAGESGYTF.

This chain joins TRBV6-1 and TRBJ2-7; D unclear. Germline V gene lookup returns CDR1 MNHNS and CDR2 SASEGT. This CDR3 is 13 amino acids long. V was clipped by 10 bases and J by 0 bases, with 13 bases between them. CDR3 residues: CATVSGYSYEQYF. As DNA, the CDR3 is TGTGCCACCGTTTCTGGCTACTCCTACGAGCAGTACTTC.

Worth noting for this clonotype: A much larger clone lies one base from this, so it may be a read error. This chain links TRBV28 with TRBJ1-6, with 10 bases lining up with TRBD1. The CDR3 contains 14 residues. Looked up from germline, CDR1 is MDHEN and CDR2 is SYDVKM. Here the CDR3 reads CPSSSDRGRSPLHF. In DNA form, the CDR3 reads TGTCCCAGCAGTTCGGACAGGGGGAGGTCACCCCTCCACTTT.

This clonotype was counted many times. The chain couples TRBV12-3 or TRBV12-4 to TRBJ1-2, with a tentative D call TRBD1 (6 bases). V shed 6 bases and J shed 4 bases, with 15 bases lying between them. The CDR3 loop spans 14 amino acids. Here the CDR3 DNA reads TGTGCCAGCAGAATCTCCGGGACATTCTATGGCTACACCTTC. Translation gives CASRISGTFYGYTF.

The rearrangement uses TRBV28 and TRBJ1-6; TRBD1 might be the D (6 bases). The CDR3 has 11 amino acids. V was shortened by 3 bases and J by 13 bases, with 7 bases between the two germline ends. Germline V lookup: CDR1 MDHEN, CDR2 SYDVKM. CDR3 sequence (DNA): TGTGCCAGCAGTTTCGGACAGCCCCTCCACTTT. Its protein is CASSFGQPLHF.

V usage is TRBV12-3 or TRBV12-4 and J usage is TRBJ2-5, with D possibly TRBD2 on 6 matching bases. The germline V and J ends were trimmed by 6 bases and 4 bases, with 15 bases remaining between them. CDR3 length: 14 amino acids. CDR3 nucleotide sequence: TGTGCCAGCAGGGGAGGTCCAAGCAGAGAGACCCAGTACTTC. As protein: CASRGGPSRETQYF.

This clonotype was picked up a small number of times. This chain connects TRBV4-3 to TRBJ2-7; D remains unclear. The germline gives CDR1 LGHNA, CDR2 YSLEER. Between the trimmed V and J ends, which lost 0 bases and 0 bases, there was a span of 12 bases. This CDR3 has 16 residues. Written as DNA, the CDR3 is TGCGCCAGCAGCCAAGAGGGCCGTAACTACTCCTACGAGCAGTACTTC. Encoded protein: CASSQEGRNYSYEQYF.

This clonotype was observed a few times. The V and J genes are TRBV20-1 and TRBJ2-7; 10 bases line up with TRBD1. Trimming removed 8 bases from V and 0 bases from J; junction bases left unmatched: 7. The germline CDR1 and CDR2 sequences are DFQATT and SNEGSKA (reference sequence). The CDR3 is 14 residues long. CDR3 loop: CSTRTGGYSYEQYF. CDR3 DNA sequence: TGCAGTACCAGGACAGGGGGATACTCCTACGAGCAGTACTTC.